These 11 T cell receptor beta chains came from one sample sequenced in a study of blood T cell repertoires in COVID-19. Only in-frame clones appear in the TCRdb table, and some are missing; sequencing was by immunoSEQ multiplex PCR. Among around 310,000 clones, around nine tenths were seen once, and the ten largest hold about 9.4%. The specimen was PBMCs or T cells enriched from blood (not recorded which). The receptor set was obtained from a woman aged 25 to 39 who had recovered from COVID-19.

This chain uses TRBV27 with TRBJ1-5, with a tentative D call TRBD1 (5 bases). CDR1 is MNHEY, CDR2 SMNVEV, per germline (reference sequence). CDR3 length: 14 residues. Trimming stripped 2 bases from V and 2 bases from J, with 7 bases between. The CDR3: CASSLAQGNQPQHF. CDR3 nucleotides: TGTGCCAGCAGTTTAGCACAGGGCAATCAGCCCCAGCATTTT.

In its sample, this clone was seen once. The chain uses TRBV18 and TRBJ2-5; TRBD1 might be the D (6 bases). V gave up 8 bases and J gave up 5 bases, with 21 bases separating them. Germline lookup yields CDR1 KGHSH and CDR2 LQKENI. This CDR3 is built from 15 residues. The CDR3 protein is CASAPSTGFGETQYF. The CDR3 coding sequence is TGTGCCAGCGCCCCCTCAACAGGGTTCGGGGAGACCCAGTACTTC.

The V gene is TRBV5-4, the J gene TRBJ2-5, with 8 nucleotides matching TRBD2. V dropped 2 bases and J dropped 3; count of bases not matched to a gene: 3. This CDR3 region has 14 residues. Germline-derived CDR1 and CDR2 are SGHNT and YYREEE (reference sequence). The CDR3 region is CASSFGLAEETQYF. In DNA form, the CDR3 reads TGTGCCAGCAGCTTCGGACTAGCAGAAGAGACCCAGTACTTC.

The chain is built from TRBV7-9 and TRBJ2-7; possibly TRBD1 for D (6 bases). The germline CDR1 and CDR2 sequences are SEHNR and FQNEAQ (reference sequence). The CDR3 extends over 14 amino acids. V was trimmed by 6 bases and J by 2 bases, leaving 14 bases between them. This CDR3 reads CASSYYGQTYEQYF. The CDR3 nucleotides are TGTGCCAGCAGTTACTACGGACAGACCTACGAGCAGTACTTC.

The chain employs TRBV4-3 and TRBJ2-1; D might be TRBD2 (5 bases). The CDR3 covers 17 residues. Trimming shortened V by 2 bases and J by 7 bases, and 21 bases separated the two germline ends. CDR1 and CDR2 (germline): LGHNA, YSLEER. CDR3: CASSQSTSAPSFNEQFF. The DNA for the CDR3 is TGCGCCAGCAGCCAATCCACTAGTGCCCCTAGTTTTAATGAGCAGTTCTTC.

This sequence joins TRBV19 and TRBJ2-2; D is uncertain. The germline gives CDR1 LNHDA, CDR2 SQIVND (reference sequence). This CDR3 region has 16 residues. Trimming shortened V by 7 bases and J by 0 bases, and 15 bases separated the two germline ends. The CDR3 coding sequence is TGTGCCAGTATCAAATCAGTACTAACGAACACCGGGGAGCTGTTTTTT. Its translation is CASIKSVLTNTGELFF.

The V and J genes are TRBV11-3 and TRBJ2-7, with TRBD2 matching over 12 bases. The trim removed 6 bases at V and 0 bases at J, leaving 9 bases unmatched. This CDR3 has 17 amino acids. The germline V gene encodes CDR1 SGHNT and CDR2 YENEEA. CDR3 region: CASSTLAGGSSSYEQYF. DNA for the CDR3: TGTGCCAGCAGTACACTAGCGGGAGGATCTAGCTCCTACGAGCAGTACTTC.

CDR3 nucleotide sequence: TGTGCCAGCAGGTTGGCAGGGGGCAATTCACCCCTCCACTTT. Protein sequence: CASRLAGGNSPLHF. V usage is TRBV7-6 and J usage is TRBJ1-6, with 8 positions matching TRBD1. The V and J ends lost 6 bases and 7 bases, in that order; junction bases with no gene match: 5. The CDR3 spans 14 residues. Germline CDR1 and CDR2: SGHVS and FNYEAQ.

The chain combines TRBV13 with TRBJ2-1; 7 nucleotides line up with TRBD2. This CDR3 is built from 16 residues. The germline V gene encodes CDR1 PRHDT and CDR2 FYEKMQ (reference sequence). J was trimmed by 3 bases and V by 3 bases; bases with no gene match: 8. In DNA, the CDR3 is TGTGCCAGCAGCTTGCCTCCGGGGACTAACTACAATGAGCAGTTCTTC. Translating it yields CASSLPPGTNYNEQFF.

The V and J genes are TRBV11-2 and TRBJ2-5; 12 bases are a match to TRBD1. The CDR3 has 18 residues. After removal of 5 bases from V and 0 bases from J, the junction contained 10 bases not matched to a gene. Looked up from germline, CDR1 is SGHAT and CDR2 is FQNNGV. CDR3 sequence: CASSLGTGGSAYQETQYF. The CDR3 bases are TGTGCCAGCAGCCTCGGGACAGGGGGCTCGGCGTACCAAGAGACCCAGTACTTC.

The chain links TRBV23-1 to TRBJ1-1, with 9 bases lining up with TRBD1. TRBV23-1 is an ORF, and what it does is uncertain. The CDR3 runs to 16 residues. V lost 4 bases, J lost 0 bases, and 6 bases stayed unmatched. The CDR3 bases are TGCGCCAGCAGTCCGAGGGACAGGGCATTGAACACTGAAGCTTTCTTT. As protein: CASSPRDRALNTEAFF.